A selection of T cell receptor beta chains follows, all from one sample in a study of beta chain features in type 1 diabetes. Libraries were prepared by immunoSEQ multiplex PCR; TCRdb keeps only in-frame clonotypes and omits some of them. This sample has around 300,000 clones, with approximately 16% found just once. Sample: naive CD4+ T cells from blood. These receptors originate from a man between 18 and 35 years old with type 1 diabetes. Both conserved end residues are part of each CDR3. The order of the fields is CDR3 protein, CDR3 DNA, D gene, J gene, V gene, clone size. A D gene is named only where the DNA matches it firmly. Clone sizes are given selectively: once, few, many, or a class where the clone is expanded.

CDR3aa: CASSPGQIVNYGYTF; CDR3nt: TGTGCCAGCAGCCCAGGACAGATTGTCAACTATGGCTACACCTTC; d_gene: NA; j_gene: TRBJ1-2; v_gene: TRBV11-2; abundance: NA
CDR3aa: CASSLGTGAGANVLTF; CDR3nt: TGTGCCAGCAGCTTGGGTACAGGGGCTGGGGCCAACGTCCTGACTTTC; d_gene: TRBD1; j_gene: TRBJ2-6; v_gene: TRBV5-4; abundance: few
CDR3aa: CASSSDERVYNEQFF; CDR3nt: TGTGCCAGCTCATCCGACGAGAGGGTCTACAATGAGCAGTTCTTC; d_gene: NA; j_gene: TRBJ2-1; v_gene: TRBV18; abundance: NA
CDR3aa: CASSFAAGELFF; CDR3nt: TGCGCCAGCAGCTTTGCGGCCGGGGAGCTGTTTTTT; d_gene: NA; j_gene: TRBJ2-2; v_gene: TRBV5-1; abundance: few
CDR3aa: CASSQPRDRIDSNQPQHF; CDR3nt: TGCGCCAGCAGTCAACCTCGAGACAGAATAGATAGCAATCAGCCCCAGCATTTT; d_gene: NA; j_gene: TRBJ1-5; v_gene: TRBV23-1; abundance: few
CDR3aa: CAWTRLAADTQYF; CDR3nt: TGTGCCTGGACGAGACTAGCCGCTGATACGCAGTATTTT; d_gene: TRBD2; j_gene: TRBJ2-3; v_gene: TRBV30; abundance: few
CDR3aa: CAISDPLQGWRTDTQYF; CDR3nt: TGTGCCATCAGTGATCCCCTACAGGGTTGGAGGACAGATACGCAGTATTTT; d_gene: NA; j_gene: TRBJ2-3; v_gene: TRBV10-3; abundance: NA
CDR3aa: CSVLGAIDTEAFF; CDR3nt: TGCAGCGTCCTAGGGGCAATCGACACTGAAGCTTTCTTT; d_gene: NA; j_gene: TRBJ1-1; v_gene: TRBV29-1; abundance: few
CDR3aa: CASSFSGMNTEAFF; CDR3nt: TGTGCCAGCAGTTTCTCGGGAATGAACACTGAAGCTTTCTTT; d_gene: NA; j_gene: TRBJ1-1; v_gene: TRBV27; abundance: few
CDR3aa: CASSLTGSNQPQHF; CDR3nt: TGTGCCAGCAGCCTGACAGGTAGCAATCAGCCCCAGCATTTT; d_gene: NA; j_gene: TRBJ1-5; v_gene: TRBV7-9; abundance: few
CDR3aa: CATRQDQETQYF; CDR3nt: TGTGCCACAAGACAGGACCAAGAGACCCAGTACTTC; d_gene: NA; j_gene: TRBJ2-5; v_gene: TRBV10-3; abundance: few
CDR3aa: CASSPTSGSSQFF; CDR3nt: TGCGCCAGCAGTCCGACTAGCGGGAGTTCGCAGTTCTTC; d_gene: TRBD2; j_gene: TRBJ2-1; v_gene: TRBV5-1; abundance: NA
CDR3aa: CASSPRQGLETQYF; CDR3nt: TGTGCCAGCTCACCGCGACAGGGGTTGGAGACCCAGTACTTC; d_gene: TRBD1; j_gene: TRBJ2-5; v_gene: TRBV18; abundance: few
CDR3aa: CASSSIPAGANSPLHF; CDR3nt: TGCGCCAGCAGCTCCATCCCCGCGGGCGCTAATTCACCCCTCCACTTT; d_gene: NA; j_gene: TRBJ1-6; v_gene: TRBV5-1; abundance: few
CDR3aa: CASSLTPFTDTQYF; CDR3nt: TGCGCCAGCAGCTTGACACCTTTCACAGATACGCAGTATTTT; d_gene: NA; j_gene: TRBJ2-3; v_gene: TRBV5-1; abundance: NA
CDR3aa: CATRVQNQPQHF; CDR3nt: TGTGCCACTAGGGTACAGAATCAGCCCCAGCATTTT; d_gene: NA; j_gene: TRBJ1-5; v_gene: TRBV19; abundance: NA
CDR3aa: CASSSPGTKSSYNEQFF; CDR3nt: TGTGCCAGCAGCTCCCCCGGGACTAAGAGCTCCTACAATGAGCAGTTCTTC; d_gene: TRBD2; j_gene: TRBJ2-1; v_gene: TRBV13; abundance: NA
CDR3aa: CASSQRRGPYEQYF; CDR3nt: TGCGCCAGCAGCCAGAGGAGGGGGCCCTACGAGCAGTACTTC; d_gene: NA; j_gene: TRBJ2-7; v_gene: TRBV4-1; abundance: NA
CDR3aa: CASTPDRAYEQYF; CDR3nt: TGTGCCAGCACTCCTGACAGGGCATACGAGCAGTACTTC; d_gene: TRBD1; j_gene: TRBJ2-7; v_gene: TRBV2; abundance: NA
CDR3aa: CASSWLGGQPQHF; CDR3nt: TGTGCCAGCAGTTGGCTAGGGGGTCAGCCCCAGCATTTT; d_gene: NA; j_gene: TRBJ1-5; v_gene: TRBV6-5; abundance: few
CDR3aa: CASSLEGTRNSPLHF; CDR3nt: TGTGCCAGCAGTTTGGAAGGGACAAGAAATTCACCCCTCCACTTT; d_gene: NA; j_gene: TRBJ1-6; v_gene: TRBV28; abundance: few
CDR3aa: CASSEPGTRETYEQYF; CDR3nt: TGTGCCAGCAGTGAACCCGGGACTAGGGAAACCTACGAGCAGTACTTC; d_gene: TRBD2; j_gene: TRBJ2-7; v_gene: TRBV25-1; abundance: NA